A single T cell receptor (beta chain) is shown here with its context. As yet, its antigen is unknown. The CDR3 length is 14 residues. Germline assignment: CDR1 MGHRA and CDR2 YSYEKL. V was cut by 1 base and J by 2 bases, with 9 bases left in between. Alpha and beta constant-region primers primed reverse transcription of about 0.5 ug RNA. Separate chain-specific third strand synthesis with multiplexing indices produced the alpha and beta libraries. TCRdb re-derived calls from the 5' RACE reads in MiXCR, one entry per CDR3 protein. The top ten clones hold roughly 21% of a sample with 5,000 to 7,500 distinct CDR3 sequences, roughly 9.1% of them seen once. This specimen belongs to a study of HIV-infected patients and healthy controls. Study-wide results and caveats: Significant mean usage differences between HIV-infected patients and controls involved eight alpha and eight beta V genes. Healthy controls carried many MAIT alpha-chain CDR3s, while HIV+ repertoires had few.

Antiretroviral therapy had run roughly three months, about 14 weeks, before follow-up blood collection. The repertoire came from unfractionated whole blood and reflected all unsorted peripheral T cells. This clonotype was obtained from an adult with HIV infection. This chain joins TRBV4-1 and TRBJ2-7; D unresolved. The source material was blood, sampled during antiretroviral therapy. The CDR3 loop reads CASSQAMSPYEQYF. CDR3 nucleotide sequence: TGCGCCAGCAGCCAAGCTATGTCGCCCTACGAGCAGTACTTC.